The entry below describes one TCR beta chain. Its antigen remains undetermined. There are no base qualities to consult, and no much larger clone falls within one base. Synovial fluid samples and blood samples obtained from the same ankylosing spondylitis patients were matched. V is reduced by 6 bases and J by 4 bases, leaving a spacing of 15 bases between them. Reading from cysteine to phenylalanine, the CDR3 counts 14 amino acids. Only CDR3 DNA is held: 42 bases, read in frame from base 1. The CDR1 and CDR2 encoded by the germline V gene (reference sequence) are MNHEY and SMNVEV. The sequencing machine was an Illumina HiSeq 2500. Quantitative 5'-RACE with molecular barcodes was used to prepare TCR beta libraries. Processing in the source paper ran as follows. To identify disease-linked TCR variants, a new computational method was used, one built on a probabilistic model of VDJ rearrangement. TCRdb trimmed public reads at Q25 via fastp, called clones via MiXCR and kept in-frame beta chains. Rows matching on CDR3 protein sequence are summarized as one entry with the most common DNA and genes. The V and J calls and clone size come from TCRdb's table, not from the authors' own analysis. The sample table contains about 140,000 distinct CDR3 sequences; only one count was recorded for 25% to 35% of them. The ten largest clonotypes hold 6% of the sample.

This record comes from a study of CD8 T cells in ankylosing spondylitis (TCRdb year 2017). Turning to the overall study: The study set out to find disease-linked TCR variants by profiling T cell receptor beta repertoires in ankylosing spondylitis patients and healthy donors. The full study cohort comprised about 23 ankylosing spondylitis patients and approximately 100 healthy donors. Peripheral blood was sampled, and synovial fluid was also collected from ankylosing spondylitis patients. Here is what the overall study found, with its caveats: The disease-linked clones were reported to be significantly enriched in matched synovial fluid samples from ankylosing spondylitis patients. A CD8+ phenotype was shown by the disease-linked clones, which were found at relatively low frequencies in peripheral blood. Some TCR beta motif variants had previously been reported in synovial fluid and blood of reactive arthritis patients, which suggested common disease-initiation mechanisms. Blood from ankylosing spondylitis patients appeared to be characterized by a TCR beta motif made up of seven or eight highly homologous amino acid variants.

The sequencing input was synovial fluid, either unsorted or a sorted T cell fraction (not recorded which). This sequence originates from a male donor with ankylosing spondylitis. The rearranged segments are TRBV27 and TRBJ1-2; 5 matching bases give a weak D call of TRBD1. The CDR3 here reads CASSPNGGTYGYTF. The nucleotides read TGTGCCAGCAGCCCTAATGGGGGGACCTATGGCTACACCTTC.